The TCR beta chain under discussion was sequenced for a study of T cell repertoires in cytomegalovirus infection. Study in general: Based on public TCR beta signatures, there were indications of CMV infection and of a matching HLA type.

Study-wide results and caveats: CMV carriers having the relevant HLA were flagged by cumulative public TCR beta family frequency. Ex vivo, HLA-C-restricted CMV-specific TCR beta clonotypes prevailed over the rest of the response.

TCRdb itself ran the reads through MiXCR, one entry per CDR3 protein. The table includes more than 5,000 distinct CDR3 sequences, approximately 53% detected once. The CDR3 spans 14 residues. Trimming cost V 6 bases and J 15 bases; bases outside gene matches: 17. Germline values: CDR1 MNHGY, CDR2 SAAAGT. For this clonotype: Antigen specificity is unknown.

This sequence joins TRBV6-8 and TRBJ1-5; TRBD1 matches at 7 bases. This TCR was recovered from a human donor in good health (CMV status not recorded). Some clones in this sample may be carry-over from other donors' samples. Sequencing was done on a sample of PBMCs, sequenced either directly or after in vitro stimulation (not recorded which). The CDR3 loop is CASRMGQKNHPTHF. Written as DNA, the CDR3 is TGTGCCAGCAGAATGGGACAGAAGAATCATCCCACGCATTTT.